Included here is one T cell receptor beta chain sequence, with context. Its target is unknown. A single base is all that separates this from a far larger clone, so a read error is likely. The same CDR3 arises from other DNA sequences in this sample as well. This record comes from a study of shared clonotypes between healthy human individuals. Overall study findings and caveats: Represented diversity (both genetic and exposure-history) was limited by the small number of donors.

At deep level, the assay was performed. Sequencing of unsorted PBMC DNA was carried out using ten immunoSEQ deep assay plates. Some clones are missing from TCRdb's copy, which holds only in-frame ones; the method was immunoSEQ multiplex PCR. The data contain a few hundred thousand clones, 75% to 80% of them seen just once; the ten biggest clones take up 12%. Germline V CDR1 and CDR2: GTSNPN, SVGIG (reference sequence). This CDR3 spans 13 amino acids. The sample consisted of PBMCs. The chain links TRBV30 to TRBJ2-5, with D perhaps being TRBD1 or TRBD2 (5 bases each). Near its end, the DNA agrees better with TRBJ2-7, so the J call may be wrong. This clonotype originated in a woman aged 40 to 55 in good health. Some clones in this sample may be carry-over from other donors' samples. The CDR3 sequence: CAWNTGTPYEQYF. The DNA for the CDR3 is TGCGCCTGGAACACGGGGACGCCTTACGAGCAGTACTTC.